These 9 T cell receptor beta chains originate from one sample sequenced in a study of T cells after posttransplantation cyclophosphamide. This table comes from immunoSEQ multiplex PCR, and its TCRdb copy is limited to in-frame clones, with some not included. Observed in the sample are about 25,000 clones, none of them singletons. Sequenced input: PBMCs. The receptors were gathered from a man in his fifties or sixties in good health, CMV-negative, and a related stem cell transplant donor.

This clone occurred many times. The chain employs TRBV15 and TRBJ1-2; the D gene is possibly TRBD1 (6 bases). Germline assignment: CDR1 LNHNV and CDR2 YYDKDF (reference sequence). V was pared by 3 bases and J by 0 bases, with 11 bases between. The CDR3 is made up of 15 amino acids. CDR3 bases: TGTGCCACCAGCAGGAGGGGGACAACTAACTATGGCTACACCTTC. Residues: CATSRRGTTNYGYTF.

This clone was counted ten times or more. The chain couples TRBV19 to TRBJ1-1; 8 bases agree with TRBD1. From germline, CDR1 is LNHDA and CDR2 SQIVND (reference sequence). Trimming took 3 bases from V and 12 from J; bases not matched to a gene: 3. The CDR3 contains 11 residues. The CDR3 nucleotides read TGTGCCAGTAGTATCAGGGGGCAAACTTTCTTT. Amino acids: CASSIRGQTFF.

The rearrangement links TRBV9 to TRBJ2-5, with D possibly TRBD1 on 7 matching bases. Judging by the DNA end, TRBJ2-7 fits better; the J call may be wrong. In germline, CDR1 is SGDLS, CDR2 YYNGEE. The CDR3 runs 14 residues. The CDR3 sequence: CASSSRGAPYEQYF. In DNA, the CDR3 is TGTGCCAGCAGCTCCAGGGGGGCCCCCTACGAGCAGTACTTC.

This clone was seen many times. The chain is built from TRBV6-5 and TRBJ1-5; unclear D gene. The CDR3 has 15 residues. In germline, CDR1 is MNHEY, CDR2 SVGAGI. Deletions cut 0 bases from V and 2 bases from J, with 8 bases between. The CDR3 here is CASSYSKLGNQPQHF. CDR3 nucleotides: TGTGCCAGCAGTTACTCGAAGTTAGGCAATCAGCCCCAGCATTTT.

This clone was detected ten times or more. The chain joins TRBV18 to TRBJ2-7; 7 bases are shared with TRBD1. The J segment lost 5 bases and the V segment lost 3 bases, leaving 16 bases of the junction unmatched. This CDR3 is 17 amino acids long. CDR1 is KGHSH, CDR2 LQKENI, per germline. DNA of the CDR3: TGTGCCAGCTCACCGATAGACCCGGGACAGCCGATCCACGAGCAGTACTTC. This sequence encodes CASSPIDPGQPIHEQYF.

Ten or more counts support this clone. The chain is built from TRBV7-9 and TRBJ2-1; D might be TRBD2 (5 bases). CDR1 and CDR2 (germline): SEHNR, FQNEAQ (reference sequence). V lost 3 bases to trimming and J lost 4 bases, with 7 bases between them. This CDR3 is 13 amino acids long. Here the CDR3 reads CASSLGEYNEQFF. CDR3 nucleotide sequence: TGTGCCAGCAGCTTGGGAGAATACAATGAGCAGTTCTTC. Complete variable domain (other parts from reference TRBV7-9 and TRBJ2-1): DTGVSQNPRHKITKRGQNVTFRCDPISEHNRLYWYRQTLGQGPEFLTYFQNEAQLEKSRLLSDRFSAERPKGSFSTLEIQRTEQGDSAMYLCASSLGEYNEQFFGPGTRLTVL.

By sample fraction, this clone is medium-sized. In DNA form, the CDR3 reads TGCAGAATCGGTGGCTACACCTTC. It yields the protein CRIGGYTF. V gene TRBV20-1 combines with J gene TRBJ1-2, with D unresolved. The germline CDR1 and CDR2 sequences are DFQATT and SNEGSKA (reference sequence). The CDR3 sequence is 8 residues long.

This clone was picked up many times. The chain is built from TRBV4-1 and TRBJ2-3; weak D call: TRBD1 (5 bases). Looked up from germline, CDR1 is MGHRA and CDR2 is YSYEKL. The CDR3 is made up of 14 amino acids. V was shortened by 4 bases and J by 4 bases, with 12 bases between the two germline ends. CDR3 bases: TGCGCCAGCAGCCCAGGGTTGATAGCAGATACGCAGTATTTT. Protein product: CASSPGLIADTQYF.

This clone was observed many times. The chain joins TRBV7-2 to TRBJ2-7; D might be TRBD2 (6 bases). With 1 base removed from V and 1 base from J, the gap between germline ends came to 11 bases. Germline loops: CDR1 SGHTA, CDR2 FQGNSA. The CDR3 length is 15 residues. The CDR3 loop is CASSLVEGGSYEQYF. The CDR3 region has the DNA TGTGCCAGCAGCTTAGTGGAGGGTGGATCCTACGAGCAGTACTTC.